Many counts were recorded for the clone carrying this T cell receptor (beta chain). Its antigen remains unidentified. The data were obtained in a study of T cells in Graves' hyperthyroidism and ophthalmopathy. CDR1 is LNHNV, CDR2 YYDKDF, per germline (reference sequence). Trimming cost V 2 bases and J 0 bases, with 14 bases left between them. CDR3 size: 17 residues. The study, taken as a whole, reports: Ophthalmopathy and stable hyperthyroidism were told apart by a 13 V-J model.

Stability of Graves' hyperthyroidism was defined as absent ophthalmopathy progression within 18 months. Using RNA transcripts as the source, TCR beta CDR3 regions were amplified. The primer set for the first-round RT-PCR of the TCR CDR3 was HTBI. TCRdb re-derived calls from the multiplex PCR reads in MiXCR, one entry per CDR3 protein. The sample lists hundreds of thousands of distinct CDR3 sequences; over 35% were seen once. The gene calls are TRBV15 and TRBJ1-3; tentative D call: TRBD1 (5 bases). The sequence was collected from a woman between 40 and 55 years old with Graves' hyperthyroidism. Sequencing input: blood. The CDR3 spells CATSRTPQAFSGNTIYF. The CDR3 DNA is TGTGCCACCAGCAGAACACCACAGGCCTTCTCTGGAAACACCATATATTTT. Combining the CDR3 with reference TRBV15 and TRBJ1-3 gives the whole variable domain DAMVIQNPRYQVTQFGKPVTLSCSQTLNHNVMYWYQQKSSQAPKLLFHYYDKDFNNEADTPDNFQSRRPNTSFCFLDIRSPGLGDTAMYLCATSRTPQAFSGNTIYFGEGSWLTVV.